The entry below gives a single TCR beta chain sequence along with its context. Its antigen is unidentified. The data were taken from a study of cytomegalovirus exposure and HLA in healthy donors. Notes on the study in general: Within an earlier analysis, most TCR beta V segments proved productive either about 90% or about 30% of the time. It is likely that the observed cluster of highly shared sequence variants was a sequencing artifact.

The PCR ran on 60 Vbeta and 13 Jbeta primers. Sequencing used immunoSEQ multiplex PCR; TCRdb keeps in-frame clones, though not all of them. Found here are over 100,000 clones; the top ten clones hold around 7%. This TCR derives from a man aged 40-55 years in good health and CMV-seropositive. Sequences were obtained from PBMCs.

Here the CDR3 DNA reads TGTGCCTGGAGTGCCCTATTCGGACAGCGAGGGGACAATCAGCCCCAGCATTTT. Its protein is CAWSALFGQRGDNQPQHF. V gene TRBV30 combines with J gene TRBJ1-5, with D perhaps matching TRBD1 (6 bases). CDR3 length equals 18 residues. V was cut by 1 base and J by 3 bases, with 22 bases left in between. CDR1 is GTSNPN, CDR2 SVGIG, per germline (reference sequence). The full variable domain, completed using reference TRBV30 and TRBJ1-5, is SQTIHQWPATLVQPVGSPLSLECTVEGTSNPNLYWYRQAAGRGLQLLFYSVGIGQISSEVPQNLSASRPQDRQFILSSKKLLLSDSGFYLCAWSALFGQRGDNQPQHFGDGTRLSIL.